The entry that follows covers one T cell receptor (beta chain) sequence. This clonotype is categorized as medium-sized (0.01 to 0.1%). The antigen this receptor binds is unknown. The sample holds no much larger clone one base away, and base qualities are not on file. The sample belongs to a study of T cells in AML relapse after transplant (dated by TCRdb to about 2019). A note on the overall study: In this retrospective study, inhibitory receptor expression and TCR repertoires of bone marrow T cells were examined in patients given allogeneic HSCT for myeloid malignancy. Beyond this particular receptor, the publication reports: Very few samples underpinned the TCR repertoire comparisons, and for unsorted bone marrow each group had only a few individuals.

The library was made by PCR. Instead of multiplex PCR, a modified RACE PCR protocol was used to amplify TCR alpha and beta chains from RNA. Libraries were sequenced on an Illumina MiSeq, and raw reads were demultiplexed by sample-specific barcode combinations. The source study handled its data this way. MiXCR software was used to identify TCR clonotypes from the sequencing reads. TCRdb reprocessed the public reads (quality trimming at Q25 with fastp, clone calling with MiXCR) and kept in-frame beta chains. For every CDR3 protein sequence, its rows merge into one entry that carries the most common genes and DNA. TCRdb's processing, not the authors', yielded these V and J calls. The sample records approximately 500 distinct CDR3 sequences, 11% of which are singletons. The ten top clones hold under 60% of the sample. The sequence was obtained from a human donor who had a stem cell transplant for acute myeloid leukemia. It is possible that, after a transplant, some T cells come from the graft donor. The input for sequencing was bone marrow, either the whole sample or a sorted T cell fraction (not recorded which), taken at relapse.

The CDR3 corresponds to CASSIDEASGDYEQYF. Here is the DNA: TGTGCCAGTAGTATAGATGAGGCTAGCGGAGACTACGAGCAGTACTTC. Recombination joined TRBV19 with TRBJ2-7, with TRBD2 matching 7 junction bases. The germline V gene (reference sequence) supplies CDR1 LNHDA and CDR2 SQIVND. The CDR3 covers 16 residues, taking in both the cysteine and the phenylalanine. Only the CDR3 DNA is retained, 48 bases long and in frame from the first base. From V the trimming removes 0 bases and from J it removes 3 bases, while the gene matches leave 8 bases of the junction unaccounted for.